This T cell receptor beta chain came from a study of vaccination effects on CD4 cells after COVID-19. Turning to the study itself: Sampling occurred a median 72 days post second dose, range 14 to 241. Study-level results: Researchers report that only 1 of 255 vaccine-induced clones in healthy vaccinees cross-reacted with common cold coronaviruses.

Clones were read by immunoSEQ multiplex PCR, and TCRdb kept only the in-frame ones, dropping some. Of roughly 27,000 clones in the sample, 74% were seen once. As concerns this clone: The antigen is not known.

CDR1 and CDR2 from the germline V gene are MGHDK and SYGVNS. Unmatched junction bases numbered 6, after V lost 6 bases and J lost 1 base. This CDR3 region has 15 residues. Peptide-pool stimulation followed by sequencing identified expanded antigen-specific CD4+ clonotypes in the ViraFEST assay. When roughly eleven days of culture had elapsed, CD4+ T cells were isolated. Participants received two doses of either the BNT162b2 or mRNA-1273 vaccine. A half-medium replacement with IL-2 medium was carried out on days 3 and 7. The chain carries TRBV25-1 and TRBJ1-3, with 7 nucleotides matching TRBD1. This TCR derives from a human donor who received a COVID-19 vaccine. The input for sequencing was CD4+ T cells from PBMCs cultured with HCoV-OC43 spike peptides, taken after COVID-19 vaccination. As to subset: HCoV-OC43 spike overlapping peptide pool stimulation. CDR3 loop: CASRDTGDSGNTIYF. CDR3 coding DNA: TGTGCCAGCAGAGACACAGGGGATTCTGGAAACACCATATATTTT.